The clone carrying this T cell receptor beta chain was picked up a small number of times. Its antigen is as yet unknown. This sample is part of a study of CD8 T cells in ankylosing spondylitis. This CDR3 spans 15 amino acids. Germline assignment: CDR1 SGHRS and CDR2 YFSETQ. V shed 0 bases and J 5 bases; nucleotides not matched to a gene: 1. General study findings and limits: Clones tied to disease were said to be significantly enriched in matched ankylosing spondylitis synovial fluid. Clones linked with disease were CD8+ and fairly uncommon in the peripheral blood.

One entry per CDR3 protein results from TCRdb running MiXCR on the 5' RACE reads. The sample carries about 170,000 distinct CDR3 sequences, about 16% recorded once. The clonotype was recovered from a male donor with ankylosing spondylitis or in good health (not recorded which). Input material: blood, either unsorted or a sorted T cell fraction (not recorded which). The genes are TRBV5-1 and TRBJ2-3; 12 nucleotides match TRBD2. This chain's CDR3 is CASSLGTSGEDTQYF. DNA for the CDR3: TGCGCCAGCAGCTTGGGGACTAGCGGGGAAGATACGCAGTATTTT. The full variable domain, with the rest looked up from reference TRBV5-1 and TRBJ2-3, is KAGVTQTPRYLIKTRGQQVTLSCSPISGHRSVSWYQQTPGQGLQFLFEYFSETQRNKGNFPGRFSGRQFSNSRSEMNVSTLELGDSALYLCASSLGTSGEDTQYFGPGTRLTVL.